Shown below are 9 T cell receptor beta chains from a single sample sequenced in a study of blood T cell repertoires in COVID-19. The assay was immunoSEQ multiplex PCR, and TCRdb's table has in-frame clones only and misses some. This sample has some 220,000 clones, with 80% to 85% found just once. Specimen: peripheral blood. The receptors derive from a woman in her 70s with COVID-19, enrolled during active disease.

The chain recombines TRBV5-1 with TRBJ2-2, with D uncertain. Trimming stripped 5 bases from V and 0 bases from J, with 8 bases between. Germline CDR1 SGHRS, CDR2 YFSETQ. The CDR3 loop spans 14 amino acids. CDR3 protein: CASSAQANTGELFF. The DNA of the CDR3 is TGCGCCAGCAGTGCCCAGGCGAACACCGGGGAGCTGTTTTTT. The complete variable domain, with remaining parts taken from reference TRBV5-1 and TRBJ2-2, reads KAGVTQTPRYLIKTRGQQVTLSCSPISGHRSVSWYQQTPGQGLQFLFEYFSETQRNKGNFPGRFSGRQFSNSRSEMNVSTLELGDSALYLCASSAQANTGELFFGEGSRLTVL.

V and J are TRBV24-1 and TRBJ1-5; D ambiguous. Deletions cut 5 bases from V and 3 bases from J, with 7 bases between. CDR3 length: 13 amino acids. Germline CDR1 is KGHDR and CDR2 is SFDVKD. For the CDR3, the DNA is TGTGCCACCAGTGGAGGAATCAATCAGCCCCAGCATTTT. The encoded protein is CATSGGINQPQHF.

The rearrangement joins TRBV28 to TRBJ1-2, with 12 bases that match TRBD1. The CDR3 runs 16 residues. Germline CDR1 reads MDHEN; CDR2 reads SYDVKM. The junction had 10 bases not matched to a gene; V was cut back by 5 bases and J by 6 bases. This chain's CDR3 is CASSPPGQGATDGYTF. The CDR3, as DNA: TGTGCCAGCAGTCCGCCGGGACAGGGGGCTACAGATGGCTACACCTTC.

The J gene is TRBJ1-1, the V gene TRBV30; 7 bases agree with TRBD1. The CDR3 is 12 residues long. J lost 1 base, V lost 5 bases, and 1 base had no gene match. CDR1 and CDR2 (germline): GTSNPN, SVGIG (reference sequence). The CDR3 coding sequence is TGTGCCTGGGGGACAGAGAACACTGAAGCTTTCTTT. Its translation is CAWGTENTEAFF.

This chain joins TRBV19 and TRBJ1-6; D is unresolved. Trimming removed 4 bases at V and 9 bases at J, with 16 bases between. The germline V gene encodes CDR1 LNHDA and CDR2 SQIVND (reference sequence). This CDR3 comprises 15 residues. DNA for the CDR3: TGTGCCAGTAGTAGAAACGTGAGCCCAGGTTCACCCCTCCACTTT. This gives the protein CASSRNVSPGSPLHF.

In this sample, this clone turned up once. V and J are TRBV5-4 and TRBJ1-3; TRBD1 matches at 7 bases. Germline CDR1 reads SGHNT; CDR2 reads YYREEE (reference sequence). With V trimmed by 4 bases and J by 4 bases, 5 bases remained unmatched. The CDR3 sequence is 14 residues long. In nucleotides, the CDR3 is TGTGCCAGCAGCGCAAGGGGGCCAGGAAACACCATATATTTT. Translated, it gives CASSARGPGNTIYF.

This chain connects TRBV6-2 or TRBV6-3 to TRBJ2-1, with no clear D. The V end was cut by 5 bases, the J end by 0 bases, with 11 bases between. CDR1 MNHEY and CDR2 SVGEGT come from the germline V gene. The CDR3 loop spans 15 amino acids. CDR3 in amino acids: CASSVKPSSYNEQFF. CDR3 coding DNA: TGTGCCAGCAGTGTCAAGCCGAGCTCCTACAATGAGCAGTTCTTC.

The rearrangement links TRBV19 to TRBJ2-1; weak D call: TRBD2 (7 bases). V shed 0 bases and J shed 7 bases, with 13 bases lying between them. Germline loops: CDR1 LNHDA, CDR2 SQIVND (reference sequence). This CDR3 spans 15 amino acids. CDR3 loop: CASSIDGGRSNEQFF. CDR3 nucleotide sequence: TGTGCCAGTAGTATAGACGGGGGGCGGAGTAATGAGCAGTTCTTC.

The CDR3 reads CASSFDRRGTQYF. CDR3 bases: TGTGCCAGCAGCTTTGACCGCAGGGGGACCCAGTACTTC. The chain employs TRBV7-2 and TRBJ2-5; possibly TRBD1 for D (6 bases). Germline CDR1 and CDR2: SGHTA and FQGNSA. Trimming took 3 bases from V and 7 from J, leaving 12 bases between them. This CDR3 is built from 13 residues.